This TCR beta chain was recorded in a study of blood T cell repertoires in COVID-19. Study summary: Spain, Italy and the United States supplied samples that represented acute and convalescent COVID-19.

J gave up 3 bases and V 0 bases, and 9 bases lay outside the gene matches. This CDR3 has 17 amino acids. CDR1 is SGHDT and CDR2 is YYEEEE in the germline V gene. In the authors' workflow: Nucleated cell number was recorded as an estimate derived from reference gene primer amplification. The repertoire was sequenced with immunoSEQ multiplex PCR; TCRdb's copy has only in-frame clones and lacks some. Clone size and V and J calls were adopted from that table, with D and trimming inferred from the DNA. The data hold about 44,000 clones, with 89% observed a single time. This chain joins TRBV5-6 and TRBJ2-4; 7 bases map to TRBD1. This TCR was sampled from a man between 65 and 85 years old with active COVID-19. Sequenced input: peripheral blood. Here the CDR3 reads CASSLDETGLVKNIQYF. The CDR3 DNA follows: TGTGCCAGCAGCTTGGATGAGACAGGGTTGGTCAAAAACATTCAGTACTTC.